By its share, the clone carrying this T cell receptor (beta chain) is medium-sized. Its matching antigen is unknown. Genes and germline are mouse. The read falls 1 residue short of the CDR3 end, and the missing part is taken from the germline J gene. This record belongs to a study of tissue T cells after allogeneic stem cell transplantation. Study results and limitations: Motif-based clustering found tissue-specific repertoire signatures shared across patients, though few clones were shared. In patients and mice, blood and spleen missed much of tissue repertoire.

Looked up from germline, CDR1 is KGHPV and CDR2 is FQNQEV (reference sequence). CDR3 length equals 13 residues. V was clipped by 6 bases and J by 3 bases; unmatched bases: 5. Data came from immunoSEQ multiplex PCR; TCRdb stores just in-frame clones and leaves some out. The repertoire consists of about 8,200 clones, with under 50% occurring once and the leading ten covering under 9%. Sample time point: mouse harvest day 7 after allogeneic transplant. Each mouse received 10^7 T-cell-depleted marrow cells plus 10^6 splenic CD5+ T cells by tail vein. The sequencing sample was made of gut tissue. This chain uses TRBV26 with TRBJ2-7; 7 bases match TRBD1. The receptor comes from a female BALB/c mouse given C57BL/6 T cells with graft-versus-host disease after an allogeneic hematopoietic cell transplant. CDR3 sequence reads: CASRRDSFYEQYF. CDR3 DNA, as far as it was read: TGTGCCAGCAGACGGGACAGCTTCTATGAACAGTAC.